The 5 T cell receptor beta chains given below trace back to one sample, sequenced in a study of resident and recirculating memory T cells in vitiligo. This table comes from immunoSEQ multiplex PCR, and its TCRdb copy is limited to in-frame clones, with some not included. The table lists tens of thousands of clones, more than 85% of them singletons, with around 4.7% in the top ten. The material sequenced was blood. The receptor set was obtained from a male donor with vitiligo.

The genes are TRBV6-1 and TRBJ1-5; 10 nucleotides align to TRBD1. Per the germline V gene, CDR1 is MNHNS and CDR2 is SASEGT. The junction had 9 bases not matched to a gene; V was cut back by 3 bases and J by 7 bases. This CDR3 is built from 16 residues. For the CDR3, the DNA is TGTGCCAGCAGTGAGCCGACAGGGGGCATAAAACAGCCCCAGCATTTT. Its protein product is CASSEPTGGIKQPQHF.

The V gene is TRBV2, the J gene TRBJ2-5; D perhaps matches TRBD2 (5 bases). The CDR3 is made up of 15 amino acids. V was shortened by 7 bases and J by 1 base, with 16 bases between the two germline ends. In germline, CDR1 is SNHLY, CDR2 FYNNEI. The CDR3 DNA is TGTGCCAGCACAACCTTACTAGAAATCCAAGAGACCCAGTACTTC. Its translation: CASTTLLEIQETQYF.

The gene calls are TRBV5-6 and TRBJ2-7; D possibly corresponds to TRBD1 (6 bases). The V end was cut by 1 base, the J end by 0 bases, with 11 bases between. The CDR3 covers 15 residues. Germline lookup yields CDR1 SGHDT and CDR2 YYEEEE. This CDR3 is CASSLYQGHSYEQYF. The CDR3 nucleotides read TGTGCCAGCAGCTTGTACCAGGGGCACTCCTACGAGCAGTACTTC.

J is TRBJ1-2 and V is TRBV4-3, with unresolved D. The length of the CDR3 is 17 residues. The V end was cut by 1 base, the J end by 4 bases, with 19 bases between. Germline V gene lookup returns CDR1 LGHNA and CDR2 YSLEER. CDR3 sequence (DNA): TGCGCCAGCAGCCAAGGGGTTGGGGAGGAAGTAAGCTATGGCTACACCTTC. Its translation is CASSQGVGEEVSYGYTF.

The chain recombines TRBV11-2 with TRBJ2-3; 7 bases match TRBD2. Trimming took 3 bases from V and 5 from J; bases not matched to a gene: 14. In germline, CDR1 is SGHAT, CDR2 FQNNGV. The CDR3 totals 17 residues. The CDR3, as DNA: TGTGCCAGCAGCTTGTTGGGCACGGACTCGGGGGGAGATACGCAGTATTTT. Translated: CASSLLGTDSGGDTQYF.